The 7 T cell receptor beta chains presented below share a single source sample, sequenced in a study of blood T cell repertoires in COVID-19. Measured with immunoSEQ multiplex PCR; TCRdb has only the in-frame clones, and not every one. Among 450,000 to 500,000 clones listed, 75% to 90% were seen once. The sample was peripheral blood. Source of these receptors: a human donor in a cohort sampled during active COVID-19.

This clone was found a few times. This chain joins TRBV4-2 and TRBJ2-3, with TRBD2 matching over 9 bases. CDR3 size: 15 residues. Germline CDR1 and CDR2: LGHNA and YNFKEQ. V was clipped by 4 bases and J by 3 bases; unmatched bases: 5. The CDR3: CASSRRAGGTDTQYF. CDR3 sequence (DNA): TGTGCCAGCAGCCGCCGTGCGGGAGGGACAGATACGCAGTATTTT.

This chain uses TRBV19 with TRBJ1-2; maybe TRBD1 (5 bases). Germline V lookup: CDR1 LNHDA, CDR2 SQIVND (reference sequence). V was cut by 5 bases and J by 4 bases, with 23 bases left in between. This CDR3 comprises 17 residues. In nucleotides, the CDR3 is TGTGCCAGTAGTCCACTTCGGGGGAGGGCAGGGCGCTATGGCTACACCTTC. It is translated as CASSPLRGRAGRYGYTF.

In DNA, the CDR3 is TGTGCCAGCAGCCGGACAGGGGGATTAAATGAGCAGTTCTTC. Translating it yields CASSRTGGLNEQFF. V gene TRBV27 combines with J gene TRBJ2-1, with TRBD1 identical over 10 bases. The V and J ends lost 6 bases and 7 bases, in that order; junction bases with no gene match: 6. Germline V CDR1 and CDR2: MNHEY, SMNVEV (reference sequence). The CDR3 is 14 amino acids.

Details on this clone: Sequence at one end of the junction differs from germline and may be a read error. The chain recombines TRBV5-4 with TRBJ1-2, with a possible D match to TRBD1 (5 bases). The CDR3 loop spans 15 amino acids. Germline assignment: CDR1 SGHNT and CDR2 YYREEE (reference sequence). The CDR3 DNA follows: TGTGCCAACAGCTTACCTCTTCTCCAGGGAGGTGGCTACACCTTC. Residues: CANSLPLLQGGGYTF.

CDR3 nucleotides: TGTGCCAGCAGTTTAATGGCAGACATGAACACTGAAGCTTTCTTT. Its translation is CASSLMADMNTEAFF. The genes are TRBV28 and TRBJ1-1; D uncertain. The CDR3 is made up of 15 amino acids. Looked up from germline, CDR1 is MDHEN and CDR2 is SYDVKM. V lost 2 bases, J lost 0 bases, and 10 bases lay in between. Complete variable domain (other parts from reference TRBV28 and TRBJ1-1): DVKVTQSSRYLVKRTGEKVFLECVQDMDHENMFWYRQDPGLGLRLIYFSYDVKMKEKGDIPEGYSVSREKKERFSLILESASTNQTSMYLCASSLMADMNTEAFFGQGTRLTVV.

The CDR3 protein is CASSLRREGNIQYF. The CDR3 DNA reads as TGTGCCAGCAGCTTACGCCGGGAGGGAAACATTCAGTACTTC. This chain joins TRBV7-8 and TRBJ2-4; 8 positions match TRBD2. The germline V gene has CDR1 SGHVS and CDR2 FQNEAQ. This CDR3 is 14 amino acids long. The V gene end was trimmed by 2 bases and the J gene end by 6 bases; junction bases not matched to a gene: 3.

The J gene is TRBJ1-2, the V gene TRBV18; 8 bases align to TRBD1. The V gene end was trimmed by 2 bases and the J gene end by 4 bases; junction bases not matched to a gene: 6. In germline, CDR1 is KGHSH, CDR2 LQKENI. The CDR3 length is 15 residues. The CDR3 region has the DNA TGTGCCAGCTCACCAAAACGGACAGGGACCTATGGCTACACCTTC. Residues: CASSPKRTGTYGYTF.